One sample yielded the 2 T cell receptor beta chains listed below, sequenced in a study of shared clonotypes between healthy human individuals. Some clones are missing from TCRdb's copy, which holds only in-frame ones; the method was immunoSEQ multiplex PCR. In the table there are around 2.1 million clones, roughly 91% of which are singletons. The naive CD8 population came from CD45RO-negative cells selected for CCR7, without terminally differentiated effector memory CD45RA+ cells. Sequencing input: naive CD8+ T cells from PBMCs. The source is a man younger than 30 in good health. Some clones in this sample may be carry-over from other donors' samples.

Points on this clone: The sample holds other DNA sequences that translate to the same CDR3. The rearrangement joins TRBV9 to TRBJ2-7; maybe TRBD2 (5 bases). The V gene lost 2 bases and the J gene lost 5 bases, with 14 bases spanning the gap. The CDR3 covers 14 residues. CDR1 is SGDLS and CDR2 is YYNGEE in the germline V gene. The CDR3 DNA is TGTGCCAGCAGCGTCGGACTCGACCCCCACGAGCAGTACTTC. Its protein product is CASSVGLDPHEQYF.

The V and J genes are TRBV7-6 and TRBJ2-7; maybe TRBD2 (6 bases). Germline lookup yields CDR1 SGHVS and CDR2 FNYEAQ. This CDR3 is 16 amino acids long. V lost 5 bases and J lost 2, with 19 bases in between. CDR3 sequence (DNA): TGTGCCAGCAGCCCGCCCTTTATCGGGGGTCCCTACGAGCAGTACTTC. Translated, it gives CASSPPFIGGPYEQYF.